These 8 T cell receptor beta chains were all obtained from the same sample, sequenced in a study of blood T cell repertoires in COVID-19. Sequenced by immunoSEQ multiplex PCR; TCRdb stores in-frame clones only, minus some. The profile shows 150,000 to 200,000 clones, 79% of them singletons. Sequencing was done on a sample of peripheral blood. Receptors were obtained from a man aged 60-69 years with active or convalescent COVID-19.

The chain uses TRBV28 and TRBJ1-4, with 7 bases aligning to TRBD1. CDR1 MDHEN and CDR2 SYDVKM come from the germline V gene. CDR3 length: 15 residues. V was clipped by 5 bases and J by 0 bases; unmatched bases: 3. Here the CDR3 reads CASSTTGATNEKLFF. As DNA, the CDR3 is TGTGCCAGCAGTACTACAGGGGCAACTAATGAAAAACTGTTTTTT.

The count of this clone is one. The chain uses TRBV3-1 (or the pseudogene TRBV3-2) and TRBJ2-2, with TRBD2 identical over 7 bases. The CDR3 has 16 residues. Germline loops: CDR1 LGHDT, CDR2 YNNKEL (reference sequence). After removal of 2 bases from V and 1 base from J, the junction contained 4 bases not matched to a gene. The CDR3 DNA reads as TGTGCCAGCAGCCAATGGTCTAGCGGGAACACCGGGGAGCTGTTTTTT. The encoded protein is CASSQWSSGNTGELFF.

CDR3 coding DNA: TGTGCCAGCAGCATGACTAGCGGGACCCGCACAGATACGCAGTATTTT. The encoded protein is CASSMTSGTRTDTQYF. This chain uses TRBV7-3 with TRBJ2-3; 11 nucleotides agree with TRBD2. Germline V gene sequence: CDR1 SGHTA, CDR2 FQGTGA. CDR3 length: 16 amino acids. Trimming cost V 5 bases and J 1 base; bases outside gene matches: 5.

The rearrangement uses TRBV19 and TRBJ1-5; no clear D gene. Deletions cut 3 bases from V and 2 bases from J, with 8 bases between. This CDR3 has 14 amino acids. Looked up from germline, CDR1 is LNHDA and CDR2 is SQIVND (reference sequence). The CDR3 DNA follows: TGTGCCAGTAGTATGAGCACAGGCAATCAGCCCCAGCATTTT. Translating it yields CASSMSTGNQPQHF. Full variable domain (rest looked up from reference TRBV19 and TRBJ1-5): DGGITQSPKYLFRKEGQNVTLSCEQNLNHDAMYWYRQDPGQGLRLIYYSQIVNDFQKGDIAEGYSVSREKKESFPLTVTSAQKNPTAFYLCASSMSTGNQPQHFGDGTRLSIL.

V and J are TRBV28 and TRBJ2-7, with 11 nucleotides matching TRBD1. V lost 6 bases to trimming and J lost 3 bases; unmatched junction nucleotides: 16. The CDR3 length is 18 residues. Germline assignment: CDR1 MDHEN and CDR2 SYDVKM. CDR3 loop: CASSLSPAWDRGNYEQYF. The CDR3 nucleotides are TGTGCCAGCAGCCTAAGCCCCGCGTGGGACAGGGGGAACTACGAGCAGTACTTC.

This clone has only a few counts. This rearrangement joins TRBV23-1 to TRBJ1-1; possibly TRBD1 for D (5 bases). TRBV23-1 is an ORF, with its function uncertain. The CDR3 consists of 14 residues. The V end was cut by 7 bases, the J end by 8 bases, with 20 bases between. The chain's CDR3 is CASTQWGRQSEAFF. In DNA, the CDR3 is TGCGCCAGCACCCAATGGGGGAGGCAGTCCGAAGCTTTCTTT.

The CDR3 reads CASSIFESSYNSPLHF. As DNA, the CDR3 is TGTGCCAGTAGTATCTTCGAGAGCTCCTATAATTCACCCCTCCACTTT. The chain links TRBV19 to TRBJ1-6; no firm D call. V gave up 3 bases and J gave up 0 bases, with 9 bases separating them. The CDR3 has 16 amino acids. CDR1 and CDR2 (germline): LNHDA, SQIVND (reference sequence).

CDR3 coding DNA: TGTGCCAGCACCCGCGGTCGGCGGGTTGGGACCGGGGAGCTGTTTTTT. This sequence encodes CASTRGRRVGTGELFF. This chain links TRBV7-2 with TRBJ2-2; D might be TRBD2 (5 bases). The CDR3 length is 16 residues. CDR1 SGHTA and CDR2 FQGNSA come from the germline V gene. V gave up 7 bases and J gave up 5 bases, with 20 bases separating them.